Here is one T cell receptor (beta chain) with its context. The sample originates from a study of blood T cell repertoires in COVID-19. Study summary: Samples taken during acute and convalescent COVID-19 were collected in the United States, Italy and Spain.

The assay was immunoSEQ multiplex PCR, and TCRdb's table has in-frame clones only and misses some. Among 250,000 or so clones listed, 85% to 95% were seen once. Cohort assignment relied on participant-reported clinical history. Shortly before study entry, within 2 weeks, exposed participants had met a COVID-19 case. This receptor was identified in a middle-aged man who had been exposed to COVID-19. The sample taken for sequencing was PBMCs or T cells enriched from blood (not recorded which).

The CDR3 here is CASSERDTNQPQHF. The CDR3 region has the DNA TGTGCCAGCAGTGAAAGGGACACCAATCAGCCCCAGCATTTT. V is TRBV2 and J is TRBJ1-5; possible D gene TRBD1, 6 bases. CDR3 length equals 14 residues. Germline V gene lookup returns CDR1 SNHLY and CDR2 FYNNEI. V lost 2 bases and J lost 3, with 8 bases in between.